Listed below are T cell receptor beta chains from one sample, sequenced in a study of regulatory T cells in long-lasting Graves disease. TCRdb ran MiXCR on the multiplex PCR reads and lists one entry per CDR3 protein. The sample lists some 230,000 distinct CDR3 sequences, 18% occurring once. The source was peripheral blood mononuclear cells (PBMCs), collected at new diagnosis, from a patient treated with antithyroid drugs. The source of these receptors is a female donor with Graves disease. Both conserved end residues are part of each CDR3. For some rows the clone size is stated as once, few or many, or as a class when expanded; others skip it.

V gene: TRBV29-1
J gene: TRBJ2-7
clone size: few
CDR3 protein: CSTQGADGEQYF

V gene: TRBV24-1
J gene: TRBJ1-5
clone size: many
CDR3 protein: CATQSGQGGHQPQHF

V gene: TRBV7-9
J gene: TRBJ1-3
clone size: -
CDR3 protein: CASSLSLGNTIYF

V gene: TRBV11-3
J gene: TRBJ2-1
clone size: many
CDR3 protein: CASSQAGAIGEQFF

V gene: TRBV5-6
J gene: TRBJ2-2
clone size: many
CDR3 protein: CASSPVGLANTGELFF

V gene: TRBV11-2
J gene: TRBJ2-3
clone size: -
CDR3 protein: CASSLELAGVGNTQYF

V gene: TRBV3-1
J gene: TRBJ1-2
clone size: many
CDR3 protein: CASSQVEGAGYTF

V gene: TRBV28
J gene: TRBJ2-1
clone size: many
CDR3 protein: CASSSPVAGGPHNEQFF

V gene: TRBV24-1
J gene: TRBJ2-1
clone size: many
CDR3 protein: CATRGAYNEQFF

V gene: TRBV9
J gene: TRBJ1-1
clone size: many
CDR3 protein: CASSVLGKGTEAFF

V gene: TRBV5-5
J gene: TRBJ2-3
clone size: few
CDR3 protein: CASTPWGLGTTDTQYF

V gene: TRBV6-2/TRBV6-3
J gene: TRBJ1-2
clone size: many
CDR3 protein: CASSSGSPQYDYTF

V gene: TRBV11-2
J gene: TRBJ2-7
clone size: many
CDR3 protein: CASSPGTDLRYEQYF

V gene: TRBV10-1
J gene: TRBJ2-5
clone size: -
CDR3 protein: CASKRDNQETQYF

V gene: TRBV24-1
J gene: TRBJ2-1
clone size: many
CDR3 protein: CATSDLSAGTENEQFF

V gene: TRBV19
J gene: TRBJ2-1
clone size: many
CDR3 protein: CATTRHEGRGEQFF

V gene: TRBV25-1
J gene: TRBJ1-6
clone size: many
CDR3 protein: CATSPGTDNSPLHF

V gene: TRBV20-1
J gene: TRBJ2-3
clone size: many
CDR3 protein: CSASPSLAGGRDTQYF

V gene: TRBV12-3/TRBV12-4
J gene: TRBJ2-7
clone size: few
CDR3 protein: CASSLDLFSEQYF

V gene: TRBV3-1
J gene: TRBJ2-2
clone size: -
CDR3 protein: CASSPPFVGGLELFF

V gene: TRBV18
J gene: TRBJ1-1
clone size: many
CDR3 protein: CASSLFNGNTEAFF

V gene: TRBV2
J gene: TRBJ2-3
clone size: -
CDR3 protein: CASSEVGTITDTQYF

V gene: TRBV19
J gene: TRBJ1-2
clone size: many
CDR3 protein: CASTTGSHNYGYTF

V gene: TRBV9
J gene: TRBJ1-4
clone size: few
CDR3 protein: CASSAGAVAANEKLFF

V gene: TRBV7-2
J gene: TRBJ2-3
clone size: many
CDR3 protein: CASSLGTAADTQYF

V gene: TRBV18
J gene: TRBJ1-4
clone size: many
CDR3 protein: CASSPTAGSGEKLFF

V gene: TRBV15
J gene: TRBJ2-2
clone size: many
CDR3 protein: CATSTRQGQTGELFF

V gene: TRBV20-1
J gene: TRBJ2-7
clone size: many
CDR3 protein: CSARPGRQGQYEQYF

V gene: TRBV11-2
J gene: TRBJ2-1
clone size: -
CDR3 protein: CASSWTSGSPNEQFF

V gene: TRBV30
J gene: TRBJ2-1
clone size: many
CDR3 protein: CAWSVKIVLAGSSYNEQFF

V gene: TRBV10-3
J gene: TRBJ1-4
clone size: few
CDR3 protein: CATRRGEKLFF

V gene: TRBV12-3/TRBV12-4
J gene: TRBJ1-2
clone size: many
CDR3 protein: CASSLSPIFLRTGASNYGYTF